This T cell receptor (beta chain) is from a study of T-cell reconstitution after alpha-beta-depleted transplantation in children. It was with unique molecular identifiers that the TCRbeta library was prepared. TCRdb processed the PCR reads anew with MiXCR; each CDR3 protein has one entry. The sample contains 300,000 or so distinct CDR3 sequences, approximately 23% of which appear only once. This clonotype was recorded only once. The starting material was PBMCs, mostly from graft donor cells, obtained 180 days after TCRalphabeta/CD19-depleted stem cell transplant. This receptor was identified in a male patient under 18 who had a stem cell transplant for acute lymphoblastic leukemia, so the T cells may come from the graft donor.

CDR3 in amino acids: CASSLGLAGVNKQFF. CDR3 nucleotide sequence: TGCGCCAGCAGCTTGGGGCTAGCGGGAGTTAATAAGCAGTTCTTC. This sequence joins TRBV5-1 and TRBJ2-1; TRBD2 matches at 10 bases. Trimming removed 0 bases from V and 11 bases from J; junction bases left unmatched: 8. Germline V lookup: CDR1 SGHRS, CDR2 YFSETQ. The CDR3 extends over 15 amino acids.